This is a list of T cell receptor beta chains from one sample in a study of CD8 T cells in Susac syndrome. TCRdb called the immunoSEQ multiplex PCR reads again in MiXCR, with one record for every CDR3 protein. This sample yields 150,000 to 200,000 distinct CDR3 sequences, of which approximately 93% are seen a single time; around 0.09% belongs to the top ten. Sequencing was carried out using CD4+ T cells from PBMCs. These receptors all come from a human donor with multiple sclerosis. CDR3s include the opening cysteine and the closing phenylalanine or tryptophan. Each record gives: D gene, clone size, V gene, J gene, CDR3 protein, CDR3 DNA. D genes are given only for firm matches. Clone size is shown for a subset of rows, as once, few, many or a class of expanded clone.

-	-	TRBV18	TRBJ2-3	CASSSPSVTDTQYF	TGTGCCAGCTCATCTCCTAGCGTCACAGATACGCAGTATTTT
TRBD2	-	TRBV27	TRBJ2-7	CASHSGRRGEQYF	TGTGCCAGCCACAGCGGGAGACGGGGCGAGCAGTACTTC
-	-	TRBV20-1	TRBJ1-2	CSARTDRQFRYTF	TGCAGTGCTAGGACCGACCGACAGTTTCGCTACACCTTC
-	once	TRBV12-3/TRBV12-4	TRBJ1-1	CASRGGGDAFF	TGTGCCAGCAGGGGCGGGGGCGACGCTTTCTTT
TRBD2	-	TRBV20-1	TRBJ2-1	CSATGGRNEQFF	TGCAGTGCAACGGGAGGGCGGAATGAGCAGTTCTTC
-	once	TRBV20-1	TRBJ1-2	CSAGPRANRYTF	TGCAGTGCGGGACCCCGAGCTAATCGCTACACCTTC
-	-	TRBV2	TRBJ1-1	CASSYDRMNTEAFF	TGTGCCAGCAGTTACGACAGAATGAACACTGAAGCTTTCTTT
-	-	TRBV12-3/TRBV12-4	TRBJ2-5	CASSPRNLETQYF	TGTGCCAGCAGTCCGAGAAATTTGGAGACCCAGTACTTC
-	-	TRBV21-1	TRBJ2-7	CASRGLGCEQYF	TGTGCCAGCAGGGGACTGGGGTGCGAGCAGTACTTC
TRBD1	-	TRBV5-1	TRBJ1-1	CASSFGQVDTEAFF	TGCGCCAGCAGCTTCGGACAGGTTGACACTGAAGCTTTCTTT
-	-	TRBV5-1	TRBJ1-4	CASSLGSLGGNEKLFF	TGCGCCAGCAGCTTGGGAAGCTTGGGGGGGAATGAAAAACTGTTTTTT
TRBD2	-	TRBV20-1	TRBJ2-1	CSAKGLAGVDEQFF	TGCAGTGCGAAGGGACTAGCGGGAGTCGATGAGCAGTTCTTC
-	-	TRBV9	TRBJ2-1	CASSVALLTASGEQFF	TGTGCCAGCAGCGTAGCTCTTTTAACAGCCTCAGGGGAGCAGTTCTTC
-	-	TRBV7-8	TRBJ2-2	CASTIPGRSTNTGELFF	TGTGCCAGCACCATTCCGGGCAGAAGTACAAACACCGGGGAGCTGTTTTTT
-	-	TRBV30	TRBJ1-6	CAWRATNSPLHF	TGTGCCTGGAGGGCGACTAATTCACCCCTCCACTTT
TRBD2	once	TRBV29-1	TRBJ2-2	CSASSGGNPNTGELFF	TGCAGCGCGAGTAGCGGGGGGAATCCGAACACCGGGGAGCTGTTTTTT
-	-	TRBV3-1	TRBJ2-2	CASSHLRGRQKLGELFF	TGTGCCAGCAGCCACCTAAGAGGCCGACAGAAGCTTGGGGAGCTGTTTTTT